One sample yielded the 14 T cell receptor beta chains listed below, sequenced in a study of T cell responses to AZD1222 COVID-19 vaccine. The repertoire was sequenced with immunoSEQ multiplex PCR; TCRdb's copy has only in-frame clones and lacks some. Here the sample spans 90,000 to 100,000 clones, around 84% being singletons. The input for sequencing was peripheral blood, taken 28 days after the second AZD1222 dose. The receptors stem from an adult who received the AZD1222 COVID-19 vaccine.

This clone is medium-sized within its sample. This rearrangement joins TRBV2 to TRBJ2-5; 11 nucleotides align to TRBD2. The CDR3 covers 14 residues. Germline trimming cut 7 bases from V and 5 bases from J; bases unmatched to any gene: 6. Per germline, CDR1 SNHLY and CDR2 FYNNEI. In DNA, the CDR3 is TGTGCCAGCATCTTAGCGGGGGGGCTGGAGACCCAGTACTTC. This encodes CASILAGGLETQYF. Complete variable domain (other parts from reference TRBV2 and TRBJ2-5): EPEVTQTPSHQVTQMGQEVILRCVPISNHLYFYWYRQILGQKVEFLVSFYNNEISEKSEIFDDQFSVERPDGSNFTLKIRSTKLEDSAMYFCASILAGGLETQYFGPGTRLLVL.

The CDR3 nucleotides are TGTGCCAGCAGCCCCTCGGACAGGAGGGGCGGCTACACCTTC. Protein product: CASSPSDRRGGYTF. The chain links TRBV3-1 (or the pseudogene TRBV3-2) to TRBJ1-2; 7 bases match TRBD1. Germline V gives CDR1 LGHDT, CDR2 YNNKEL (reference sequence). The CDR3 consists of 14 residues. Trimming removed 4 bases from V and 8 bases from J; junction bases left unmatched: 10.

This clone was observed once. The chain carries TRBV27 and TRBJ2-3; 9 nucleotides align to TRBD1. Germline values: CDR1 MNHEY, CDR2 SMNVEV (reference sequence). Trimming cost V 4 bases and J 3 bases; bases outside gene matches: 5. The CDR3 spans 15 residues. CDR3 amino acids: CASSSGTGRTDTQYF. The CDR3, as DNA: TGTGCCAGCAGTTCAGGGACAGGGAGAACAGATACGCAGTATTTT.

The chain links TRBV18 to TRBJ2-7; 7 positions agree with TRBD1. The CDR3 consists of 13 residues. The junction had 3 bases not matched to a gene; V was cut back by 3 bases and J by 4 bases. Germline values: CDR1 KGHSH, CDR2 LQKENI. Here the CDR3 DNA reads TGTGCCAGCTCACCGGCACAGGGGTACGAGCAGTACTTC. It yields the protein CASSPAQGYEQYF.

The rearrangement joins TRBV14 to TRBJ2-7, with D maybe TRBD2 (7 bases). The CDR3 has 19 residues. Germline V gene lookup returns CDR1 SGHDN and CDR2 FVKESK. V lost 1 base and J 6 bases, leaving 28 bases between the germline ends. CDR3 nucleotides: TGTGCCAGCAGCCAAGCCAGACAGCCCTGGACGGGGGGCTTTTTCGAGCAGTACTTC. It codes for CASSQARQPWTGGFFEQYF. Complete variable domain (other parts from reference TRBV14 and TRBJ2-7): EAGVTQFPSHSVIEKGQTVTLRCDPISGHDNLYWYRRVMGKEIKFLLHFVKESKQDESGMPNNRFLAERTGGTYSTLKVQPAELEDSGVYFCASSQARQPWTGGFFEQYFGPGTRLTVT.

The genes are TRBV19 and TRBJ2-1, with 11 bases matching TRBD2. Trimming at V came to 4 bases and at J to 6 bases, leaving 8 bases not matched to a gene. Per germline, CDR1 LNHDA and CDR2 SQIVND (reference sequence). This CDR3 contains 16 residues. CDR3 sequence: CASSRLAGLGSNEQFF. CDR3 DNA: TGTGCCAGTAGTAGACTAGCGGGACTGGGGTCCAATGAGCAGTTCTTC.

V and J are TRBV18 and TRBJ2-3; weak D call: TRBD2 (5 bases). The CDR3 loop spans 14 amino acids. V shed 8 bases and J shed 2 bases, with 14 bases lying between them. Per germline, CDR1 KGHSH and CDR2 LQKENI. The CDR3 reads CASTDLYDTDTQYF. CDR3 in DNA: TGTGCCAGCACGGACTTATATGACACAGATACGCAGTATTTT.

J is TRBJ1-2 and V is TRBV6-5, with 7 bases matching TRBD1. V trimming: 6 bases; J trimming: 2 bases; junction bases outside the gene matches: 6. The CDR3 has 14 residues. CDR1 and CDR2 (germline): MNHEY, SVGAGI. This CDR3 reads CASRRQGANYGYTF. CDR3 nucleotides: TGTGCCAGCAGACGACAGGGAGCGAACTATGGCTACACCTTC.

CDR3 region: CASSPGTSGLSSYNEQFF. Written as DNA, the CDR3 is TGCGCCAGCAGCCCCGGGACTAGCGGATTGAGCTCCTACAATGAGCAGTTCTTC. The chain joins TRBV5-1 to TRBJ2-1; 11 bases agree with TRBD2. CDR3 size: 18 residues. Unmatched junction bases numbered 9, after V lost 4 bases and J lost 0 bases. The germline V gene has CDR1 SGHRS and CDR2 YFSETQ.

V is TRBV6-5 and J is TRBJ1-3; D remains ambiguous. The V end lost 9 bases, the J end lost 3 bases, and 12 bases lay between the germline ends. The CDR3 loop spans 13 amino acids. Germline CDR1 reads MNHEY; CDR2 reads SVGAGI. The CDR3 DNA reads TGTGCCAGTAAACAGCGGCGTGGAAACACCATATATTTT. As protein: CASKQRRGNTIYF.

The chain has TRBV20-1 and TRBJ1-2; possibly TRBD1 for D (5 bases). V was pared by 4 bases and J by 8 bases, with 11 bases between. CDR1 DFQATT and CDR2 SNEGSKA come from the germline V gene (reference sequence). The CDR3 length is 11 residues. The CDR3 sequence is CSATSRVGYTF. CDR3 bases: TGCAGTGCTACCTCCAGGGTAGGCTACACCTTC.

The chain links TRBV7-9 to TRBJ1-3, with a weak D call TRBD1 (5 bases). Germline V gives CDR1 SEHNR, CDR2 FQNEAQ (reference sequence). Trimming stripped 3 bases from V and 6 bases from J, with 6 bases between. The length of the CDR3 is 12 residues. The CDR3 bases are TGTGCCAGCAGCTTTGGGACAAACACCATATATTTT. Translating it yields CASSFGTNTIYF.

The gene calls are TRBV19 and TRBJ2-2, with TRBD1 matching over 12 bases. Germline CDR1 and CDR2: LNHDA and SQIVND (reference sequence). The CDR3 length is 16 residues. V lost 5 bases, J lost 5 bases, and 6 bases stayed unmatched. The CDR3 protein is CASSARDRGRTGELFF. In DNA form, the CDR3 reads TGTGCCAGTAGTGCACGGGACAGGGGGCGAACCGGGGAGCTGTTTTTT.

The V call is TRBV7-6, the J call TRBJ2-1; D remains ambiguous. This CDR3 region has 11 residues. Germline V CDR1 and CDR2: SGHVS, FNYEAQ. Between the trimmed V and J ends, which lost 4 bases and 9 bases, there was a span of 7 bases. The chain's CDR3 is CASSSRGEQFF. Written as DNA, the CDR3 is TGTGCCAGCAGCTCCCGCGGTGAGCAGTTCTTC.